Listed below are T cell receptor beta chains from one sample, sequenced in a study of blood T cells in healthy people across ages. TCRdb re-called the 5' RACE reads with MiXCR, one entry per CDR3 protein. Of about 680,000 distinct CDR3 sequences in the sample, about half were seen once. The specimen sequenced was blood. Every receptor here comes from a woman aged 60-70 years in good health. Both conserved end residues are part of each CDR3. A D gene is named only where the DNA matches it firmly. Clone size is not always given. Where it is, it says once, few, many or a class for expanded clones.

J gene | clone size | V gene | D gene | CDR3 protein | CDR3 DNA
TRBJ2-2 | NA | TRBV24-1 | NA | CATSEPGTGELFF | TGTGCCACCAGTGAGCCCGGCACCGGGGAGCTGTTTTTT
TRBJ2-1 | NA | TRBV4-2 | NA | CASSQSRATYNEQFF | TGTGCCAGCAGCCAATCCCGGGCCACCTACAATGAGCAGTTCTTC
TRBJ1-2 | NA | TRBV19 | TRBD1 | CASSPRGRGYTF | TGTGCCAGTAGCCCCAGGGGGCGAGGCTACACCTTC
TRBJ2-1 | NA | TRBV29-1 | TRBD2 | CSVPRGGPHNEQFF | TGCAGCGTCCCCCGGGGGGGGCCCCACAATGAGCAGTTCTTC
TRBJ2-5 | NA | TRBV5-1 | NA | CASSAGAQETQYF | TGCGCCAGCAGCGCAGGGGCCCAAGAGACCCAGTACTTC
TRBJ2-4 | many | TRBV2 | NA | CASSGDRNIQYF | TGTGCCAGCAGTGGAGATAGAAACATTCAGTACTTC
TRBJ1-1 | NA | TRBV7-9 | NA | CASSLYQNTEAFF | TGTGCCAGCAGCTTATATCAGAACACTGAAGCTTTCTTT
TRBJ2-7 | NA | TRBV27 | NA | CASSLTGTYTYEQYF | TGTGCCAGCAGTCTTACCGGGACCTATACTTACGAGCAGTACTTC
TRBJ1-5 | NA | TRBV5-1 | TRBD1 | CASSLGDRMEQPQHF | TGCGCCAGCAGCTTGGGGGACAGGATGGAGCAGCCCCAGCATTTT
TRBJ2-7 | few | TRBV29-1 | TRBD1 | CSVRTGDSGREQYF | TGCAGCGTTCGGACAGGGGACTCTGGGCGCGAGCAGTACTTC
TRBJ1-2 | few | TRBV7-9 | TRBD1 | CASSQTGRNYGYTF | TGTGCCAGCAGCCAGACAGGGCGTAACTATGGCTACACCTTC
TRBJ2-7 | NA | TRBV12-3/TRBV12-4 | NA | CASSGSWRDRASLYEQYF | TGTGCCAGCAGTGGCTCTTGGCGGGATAGGGCCTCTCTCTACGAGCAGTACTTC
TRBJ2-5 | NA | TRBV20-1 | TRBD1 | CSAPVDRGETQYF | TGCAGTGCCCCGGTAGACAGGGGAGAGACCCAGTACTTC
TRBJ2-1 | NA | TRBV7-9 | TRBD2 | CASSLGAAGVGEQFF | TGTGCCAGCAGCTTGGGGGCAGCGGGAGTAGGTGAGCAGTTCTTC
TRBJ2-1 | NA | TRBV14 | TRBD2 | CASSQDKREGPWGYEQFF | TGTGCCAGCAGCCAAGATAAGCGGGAGGGCCCGTGGGGGTATGAGCAGTTCTTC
TRBJ2-7 | NA | TRBV24-1 | NA | CATSDSSPADGPYEQYF | TGTGCCACCAGTGACTCCTCACCCGCCGACGGCCCCTACGAGCAGTACTTC
TRBJ2-1 | NA | TRBV3-1 | NA | CASSQDSQLARSYNEQFF | TGTGCCAGCAGCCAAGATTCTCAACTTGCCCGCTCCTACAATGAGCAGTTCTTC
TRBJ2-3 | NA | TRBV7-2 | NA | CASSLTLASATRTQYF | TGTGCCAGCAGTTTAACCCTAGCCTCTGCGACTAGGACGCAGTATTTT
TRBJ1-1 | NA | TRBV6-5 | NA | CASSEGPGDTEAFF | TGTGCCAGCAGTGAGGGACCGGGGGACACTGAAGCTTTCTTT
TRBJ2-7 | NA | TRBV4-1 | TRBD2 | CASSSRLADSYNEQYF | TGCGCCAGCAGCTCCCGACTAGCGGACTCCTACAATGAGCAGTACTTC
TRBJ2-7 | NA | TRBV20-1 | TRBD2 | CSAPGTSGSYEQYF | TGCAGTGCTCCCGGGACTAGCGGCTCCTACGAGCAGTACTTC
TRBJ2-3 | few | TRBV7-2 | TRBD2 | CAGAGPSTDTQYF | TGTGCCGGAGCGGGACCTAGCACAGATACGCAGTATTTT
TRBJ2-1 | NA | TRBV20-1 | NA | CSATSSRASSYNEQFF | TGCAGTGCTACTTCGTCCCGAGCTAGTTCCTACAATGAGCAGTTCTTC